The following is a T cell receptor (beta chain) sequence with its context. Its cognate antigen is unknown. These data originate in a study of cytomegalovirus exposure and HLA in healthy donors. Across the study: The early release's HLA-typed donors yielded approximately 81 million unique TCRs. Findings and caveats of the study: Likely technical artifact: a cluster of highly shared sequence variants.

This CDR3 is built from 12 residues. V lost 8 bases to trimming and J lost 4 bases, with 11 bases between them. Germline V gives CDR1 MDHEN, CDR2 SYDVKM. The PCR had 60 Vbeta and 13 Jbeta primers. Per the original methods: In a later analysis, some 10 million of approximately 86 million unique beta chains occurred in at least two donors. The method was immunoSEQ multiplex PCR; TCRdb's version includes in-frame clones alone and lacks a portion of them. The V and J calls and clone size are taken from that table; D and trimming were inferred from the DNA. The sample gives under 110,000 clones, roughly 70% of which show up once; 2.5% to 3% is in the top ten.

This chain connects TRBV28 to TRBJ1-1, with D possibly being TRBD1 (5 bases). Sequenced sample: PBMCs. This TCR was recovered from a male donor in good health and CMV-seropositive. CDR3 in amino acids: CASVGGSTEAFF. CDR3 bases: TGTGCCAGCGTGGGGGGGAGCACTGAAGCTTTCTTT. Full variable domain (missing parts from reference TRBV28 and TRBJ1-1): DVKVTQSSRYLVKRTGEKVFLECVQDMDHENMFWYRQDPGLGLRLIYFSYDVKMKEKGDIPEGYSVSREKKERFSLILESASTNQTSMYLCASVGGSTEAFFGQGTRLTVV.